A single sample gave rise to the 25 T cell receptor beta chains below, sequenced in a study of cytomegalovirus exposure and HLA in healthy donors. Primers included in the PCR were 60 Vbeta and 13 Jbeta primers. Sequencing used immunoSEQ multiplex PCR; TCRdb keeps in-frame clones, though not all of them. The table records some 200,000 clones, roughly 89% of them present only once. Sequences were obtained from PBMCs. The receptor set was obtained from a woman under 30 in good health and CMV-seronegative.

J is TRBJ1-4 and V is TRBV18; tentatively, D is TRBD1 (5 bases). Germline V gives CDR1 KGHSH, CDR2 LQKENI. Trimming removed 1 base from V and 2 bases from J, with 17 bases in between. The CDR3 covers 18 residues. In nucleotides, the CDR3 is TGTGCCAGCTCACCACAGGGGTCACAGTGGAGTACTAATGAAAAACTGTTTTTT. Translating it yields CASSPQGSQWSTNEKLFF. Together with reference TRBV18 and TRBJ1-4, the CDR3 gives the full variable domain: NAGVMQNPRHLVRRRGQEARLRCSPMKGHSHVYWYRQLPEEGLKFMVYLQKENIIDESGMPKERFSAEFPKEGPSILRIQQVVRGDSAAYFCASSPQGSQWSTNEKLFFGSGTQLSVL.

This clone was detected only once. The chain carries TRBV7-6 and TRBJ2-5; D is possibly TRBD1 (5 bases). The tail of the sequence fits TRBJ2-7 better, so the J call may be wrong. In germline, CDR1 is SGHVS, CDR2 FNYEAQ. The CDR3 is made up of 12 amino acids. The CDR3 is CASSQQGNEQYF. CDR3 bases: TGTGCCAGCAGCCAGCAGGGTAACGAGCAGTACTTC.

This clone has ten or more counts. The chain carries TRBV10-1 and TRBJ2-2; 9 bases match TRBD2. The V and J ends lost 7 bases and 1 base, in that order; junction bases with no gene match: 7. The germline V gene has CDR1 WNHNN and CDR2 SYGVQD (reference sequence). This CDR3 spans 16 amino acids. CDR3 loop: CASTDTREGNTGELFF. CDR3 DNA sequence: TGCGCCAGCACCGACACGCGGGAGGGGAACACCGGGGAGCTGTTTTTT.

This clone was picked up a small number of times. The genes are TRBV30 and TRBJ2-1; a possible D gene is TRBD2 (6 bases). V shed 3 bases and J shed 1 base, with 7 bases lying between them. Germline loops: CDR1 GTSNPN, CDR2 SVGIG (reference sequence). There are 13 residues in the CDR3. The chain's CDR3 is CAWSGTSYNEQFF. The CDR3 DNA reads TGTGCCTGGAGCGGGACTTCCTACAATGAGCAGTTCTTC. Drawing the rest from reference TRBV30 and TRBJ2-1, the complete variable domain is SQTIHQWPATLVQPVGSPLSLECTVEGTSNPNLYWYRQAAGRGLQLLFYSVGIGQISSEVPQNLSASRPQDRQFILSSKKLLLSDSGFYLCAWSGTSYNEQFFGPGTRLTVL.

The DNA for the CDR3 is TGTGCCAGCAGCACAGGGGGCTCCTACGAGCAGTACTTC. Translation: CASSTGGSYEQYF. The chain recombines TRBV2 with TRBJ2-7, with 8 bases fitting TRBD1. After removal of 6 bases from V and 0 bases from J, the junction contained 1 base not matched to a gene. CDR1 is SNHLY, CDR2 FYNNEI, per germline. The CDR3 sequence is 13 residues long.

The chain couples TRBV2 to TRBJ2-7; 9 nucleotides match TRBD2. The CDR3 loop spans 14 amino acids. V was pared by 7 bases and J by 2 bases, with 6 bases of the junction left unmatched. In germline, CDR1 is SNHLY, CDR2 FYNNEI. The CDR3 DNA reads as TGTGCCAGCAACCCTAGCGGGACGGCCTACGAGCAGTACTTC. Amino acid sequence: CASNPSGTAYEQYF.

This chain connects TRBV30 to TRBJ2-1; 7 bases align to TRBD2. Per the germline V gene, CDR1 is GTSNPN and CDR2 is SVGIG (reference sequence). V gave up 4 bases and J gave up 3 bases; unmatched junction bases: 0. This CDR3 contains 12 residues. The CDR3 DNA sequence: TGTGCCTGGACTAGCGGCTACAATGAGCAGTTCTTC. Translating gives CAWTSGYNEQFF.

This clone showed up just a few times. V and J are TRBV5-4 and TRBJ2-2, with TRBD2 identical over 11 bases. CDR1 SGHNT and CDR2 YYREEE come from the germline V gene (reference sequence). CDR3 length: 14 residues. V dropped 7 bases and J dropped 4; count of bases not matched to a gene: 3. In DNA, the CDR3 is TGTGCCAGCGAAGGACTAGCGGGCACCGGGGAGCTGTTTTTT. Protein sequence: CASEGLAGTGELFF.

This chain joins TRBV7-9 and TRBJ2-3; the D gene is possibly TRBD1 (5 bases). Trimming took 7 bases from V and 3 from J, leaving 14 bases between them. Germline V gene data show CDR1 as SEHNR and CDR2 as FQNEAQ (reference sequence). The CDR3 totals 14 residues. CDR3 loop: CASNPPTDTDTQYF. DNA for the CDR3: TGTGCCAGCAACCCCCCGACAGATACAGATACGCAGTATTTT.

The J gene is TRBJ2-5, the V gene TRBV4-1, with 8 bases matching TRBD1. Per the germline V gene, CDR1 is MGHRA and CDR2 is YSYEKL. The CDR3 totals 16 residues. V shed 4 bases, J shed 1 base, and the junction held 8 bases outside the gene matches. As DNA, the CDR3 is TGCGCCAGCAGCCCTAAATGGGGACAGGTCCAAGAGACCCAGTACTTC. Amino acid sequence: CASSPKWGQVQETQYF.

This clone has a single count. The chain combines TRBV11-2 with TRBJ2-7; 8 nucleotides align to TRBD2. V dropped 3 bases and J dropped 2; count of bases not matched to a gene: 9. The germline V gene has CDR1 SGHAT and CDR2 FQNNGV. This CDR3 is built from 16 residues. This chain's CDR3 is CASSLVLAGPTYEQYF. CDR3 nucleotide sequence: TGTGCCAGCAGCTTGGTTCTAGCGGGCCCTACCTACGAGCAGTACTTC.

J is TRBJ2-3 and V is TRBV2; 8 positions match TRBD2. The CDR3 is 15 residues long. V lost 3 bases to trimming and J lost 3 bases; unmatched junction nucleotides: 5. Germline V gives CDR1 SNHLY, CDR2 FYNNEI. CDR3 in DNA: TGTGCCAGCAGTGACAGCGGGAGTTGGACAGATACGCAGTATTTT. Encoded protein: CASSDSGSWTDTQYF. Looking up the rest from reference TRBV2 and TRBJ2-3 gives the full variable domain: EPEVTQTPSHQVTQMGQEVILRCVPISNHLYFYWYRQILGQKVEFLVSFYNNEISEKSEIFDDQFSVERPDGSNFTLKIRSTKLEDSAMYFCASSDSGSWTDTQYFGPGTRLTVL.

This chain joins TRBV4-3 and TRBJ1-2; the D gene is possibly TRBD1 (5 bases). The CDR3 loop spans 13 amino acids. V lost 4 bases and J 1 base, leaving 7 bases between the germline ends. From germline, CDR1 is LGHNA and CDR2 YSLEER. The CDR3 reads CASSPQVNYGYTF. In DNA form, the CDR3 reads TGCGCCAGCAGCCCACAGGTTAACTATGGCTACACCTTC.

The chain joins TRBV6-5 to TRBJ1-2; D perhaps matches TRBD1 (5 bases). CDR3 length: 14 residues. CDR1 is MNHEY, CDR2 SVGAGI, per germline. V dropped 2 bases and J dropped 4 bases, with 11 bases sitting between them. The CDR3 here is CASSYSRTSYGYTF. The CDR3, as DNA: TGTGCCAGCAGTTACAGCCGGACAAGCTATGGCTACACCTTC.

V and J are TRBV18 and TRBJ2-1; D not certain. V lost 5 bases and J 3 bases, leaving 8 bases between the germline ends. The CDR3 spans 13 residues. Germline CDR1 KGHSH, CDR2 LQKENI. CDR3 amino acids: CASSSTNYNEQFF. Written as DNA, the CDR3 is TGTGCCAGCTCATCTACGAACTACAATGAGCAGTTCTTC.

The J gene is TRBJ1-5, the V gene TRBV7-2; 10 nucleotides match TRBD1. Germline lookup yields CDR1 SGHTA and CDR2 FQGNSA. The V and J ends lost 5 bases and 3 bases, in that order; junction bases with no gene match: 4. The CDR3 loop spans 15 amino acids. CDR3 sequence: CASSKTGGYNQPQHF. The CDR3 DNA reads TGTGCCAGCAGCAAGACAGGGGGCTACAATCAGCCCCAGCATTTT.

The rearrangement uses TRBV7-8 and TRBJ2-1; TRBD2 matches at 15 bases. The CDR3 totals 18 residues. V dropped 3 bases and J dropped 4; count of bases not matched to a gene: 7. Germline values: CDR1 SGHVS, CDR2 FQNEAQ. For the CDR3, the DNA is TGTGCCAGCAGCTTTGGACTAGCGGGGGGGGCCTTGTACAATGAGCAGTTCTTC. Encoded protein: CASSFGLAGGALYNEQFF.

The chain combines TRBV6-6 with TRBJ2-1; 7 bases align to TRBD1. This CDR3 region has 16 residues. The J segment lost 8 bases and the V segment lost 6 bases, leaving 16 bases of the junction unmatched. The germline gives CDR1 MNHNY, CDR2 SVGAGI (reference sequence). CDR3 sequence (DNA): TGTGCCAGCAGCACTGACAGGGAAGCGTTCGGTGATGAGCAGTTCTTC. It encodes CASSTDREAFGDEQFF.

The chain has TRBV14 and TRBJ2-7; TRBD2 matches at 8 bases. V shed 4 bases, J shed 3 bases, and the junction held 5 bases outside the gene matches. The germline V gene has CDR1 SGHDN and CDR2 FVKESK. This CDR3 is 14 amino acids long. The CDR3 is CASSLAGISYEQYF. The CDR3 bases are TGTGCCAGCAGCCTAGCGGGAATAAGCTACGAGCAGTACTTC.

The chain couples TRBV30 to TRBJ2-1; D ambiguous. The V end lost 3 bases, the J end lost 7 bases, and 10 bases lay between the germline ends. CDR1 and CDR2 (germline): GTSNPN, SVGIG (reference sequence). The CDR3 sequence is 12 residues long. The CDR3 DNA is TGTGCCTGGAGCGCTCAGACTAATGAGCAGTTCTTC. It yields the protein CAWSAQTNEQFF.

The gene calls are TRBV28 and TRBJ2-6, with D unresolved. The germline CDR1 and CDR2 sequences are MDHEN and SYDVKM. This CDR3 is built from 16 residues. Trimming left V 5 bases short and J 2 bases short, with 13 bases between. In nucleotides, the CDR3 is TGTGCCAGCAGTATTCTAGGAGTAGCTGGGGCCAACGTCCTGACTTTC. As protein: CASSILGVAGANVLTF.

The CDR3 loop is CASSQEAVAAGANVLTF. The CDR3, as DNA: TGCGCCAGCAGCCAAGAAGCCGTGGCGGCCGGGGCCAACGTCCTGACTTTC. V is TRBV4-1 and J is TRBJ2-6, with unresolved D. In germline, CDR1 is MGHRA, CDR2 YSYEKL. This CDR3 region has 17 residues. With 0 bases removed from V and 4 bases from J, the gap between germline ends came to 13 bases.

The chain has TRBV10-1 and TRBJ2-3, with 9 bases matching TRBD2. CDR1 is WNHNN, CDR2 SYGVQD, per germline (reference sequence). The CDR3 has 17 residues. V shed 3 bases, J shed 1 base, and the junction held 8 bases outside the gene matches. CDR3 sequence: CASSDALAGSGTDTQYF. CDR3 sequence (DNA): TGCGCCAGCAGTGACGCCCTAGCGGGGTCTGGCACAGATACGCAGTATTTT.

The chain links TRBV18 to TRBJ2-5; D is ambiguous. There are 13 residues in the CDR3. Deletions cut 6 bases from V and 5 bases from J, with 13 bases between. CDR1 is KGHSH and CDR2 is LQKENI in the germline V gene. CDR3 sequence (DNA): TGTGCCAGCTCGGTGGCTGGGCCGGAGACCCAGTACTTC. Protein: CASSVAGPETQYF. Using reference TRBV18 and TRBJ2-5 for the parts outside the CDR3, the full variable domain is NAGVMQNPRHLVRRRGQEARLRCSPMKGHSHVYWYRQLPEEGLKFMVYLQKENIIDESGMPKERFSAEFPKEGPSILRIQQVVRGDSAAYFCASSVAGPETQYFGPGTRLLVL.

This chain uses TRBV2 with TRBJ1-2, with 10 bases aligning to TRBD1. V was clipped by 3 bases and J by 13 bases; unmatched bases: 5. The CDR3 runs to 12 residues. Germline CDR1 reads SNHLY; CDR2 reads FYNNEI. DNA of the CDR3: TGTGCCAGCAGTGAGGGACAGGGGTTTATCACCTTC. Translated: CASSEGQGFITF.